This T cell receptor (beta chain) was found in a study of cytomegalovirus exposure and HLA in healthy donors. Some clones are missing from TCRdb's copy, which holds only in-frame ones; the method was immunoSEQ multiplex PCR. Here the sample spans approximately 150,000 clones, approximately 90% being singletons. Germline CDR1 and CDR2: SGHRS and YFSETQ. The V segment lost 0 bases and the J segment 4 bases; nucleotides outside the gene matches: 27. This CDR3 has 24 residues. The TCR originated in a man younger than 30 in good health and CMV-seronegative. Sequencing was done on a sample of PBMCs. The rearrangement uses TRBV5-1 and TRBJ2-1; TRBD2 agrees at 11 bases. The CDR3 is CASSLARHFLDRSLAGGSYNEQFF. CDR3 sequence (DNA): TGCGCCAGCAGCTTGGCCCGGCACTTTCTAGACAGAAGTCTAGCGGGAGGCTCTTACAATGAGCAGTTCTTC.